These T cell receptor beta chains were read from a single sample in a study of immune evolution from preneoplasia to lung adenocarcinoma. Profiled with immunoSEQ multiplex PCR; TCRdb holds only in-frame clones, not every one. Altogether some 3,300 clones are present, roughly 77% being singletons, with the ten largest covering approximately 15%. The sample taken for sequencing was FFPE adjacent normal lung tissue. These receptors all come from a person aged 55-80 years with lung adenocarcinoma. Both conserved end residues are part of each CDR3. The order of the fields is J gene, D gene, V gene, clone size, CDR3 protein, CDR3 DNA. A D gene is named only where the DNA matches it firmly. The size field is filled for only some rows; it gives once, few, many or a size class.

TRBJ1-1,.,TRBV19,once,CASRARMNTEAFF,TGTGCCAGTAGGGCCAGGATGAACACTGAAGCTTTCTTT
TRBJ2-1,TRBD1,TRBV11-2,.,CASSLRGTGGDEQFF,TGTGCCAGCAGCTTACGCGGGACAGGGGGTGATGAGCAGTTCTTC
TRBJ2-1,TRBD1,TRBV27,.,CASGTGGNEQFF,TGTGCCAGCGGGACAGGGGGGAATGAGCAGTTCTTC
TRBJ2-3,TRBD1,TRBV7-9,.,CASSSSTGDTDTQYF,TGTGCCAGCAGCTCGTCGACAGGGGACACAGATACGCAGTATTTT
TRBJ1-1,TRBD1,TRBV30,.,CAWNQRQGAVGTEAFF,TGTGCCTGGAATCAGAGACAGGGGGCTGTTGGCACTGAAGCTTTCTTT
TRBJ2-3,.,TRBV7-2,.,CASSLFQRPTDTQYF,TGTGCCAGCAGCTTATTTCAAAGACCGACAGATACGCAGTATTTT
TRBJ2-5,.,TRBV28,once,CASNTGIASIQGTQYF,TGTGCCAGCAATACGGGAATAGCGAGCATTCAGGGGACCCAGTACTTC
TRBJ2-5,.,TRBV4-3,.,CASSRGTDYQETQYF,TGCGCCAGCAGCCGCGGGACGGACTACCAAGAGACCCAGTACTTC
TRBJ1-2,.,TRBV30,.,CAWVLAQGLGYTF,TGTGCCTGGGTTTTGGCCCAAGGGCTTGGCTACACCTTC
TRBJ2-7,.,TRBV27,.,CASSFGAGRMNEQYF,TGTGCCAGCAGTTTTGGGGCCGGTCGGATGAACGAGCAGTACTTC
TRBJ2-7,TRBD1,TRBV2,.,CASIRGGQGAYEQYF,TGTGCCAGCATCAGGGGGGGACAGGGGGCCTACGAGCAGTACTTC
TRBJ2-7,.,TRBV5-1,.,CASSSGGIGEQYF,TGCGCCAGCAGCTCCGGGGGTATCGGCGAGCAGTACTTC
TRBJ1-1,TRBD1,TRBV28,.,CASSLLRGRVAFF,TGTGCCAGCAGTTTACTAAGGGGGCGGGTGGCTTTCTTT
TRBJ2-7,TRBD1,TRBV6-1,.,CASSVGQGTYEQYF,TGTGCCAGCAGCGTGGGACAGGGGACCTACGAGCAGTACTTC
TRBJ1-2,TRBD1,TRBV6-6,.,CASSQGQGRGYTF,TGTGCCAGCAGTCAAGGACAGGGCCGCGGCTACACCTTC
TRBJ1-1,.,TRBV2,.,CASSEFRGRTEAFF,TGTGCCAGCAGTGAATTTAGGGGCCGGACTGAAGCTTTCTTT
TRBJ1-3,.,TRBV6-5,.,CASSHRGVAGNTIYF,TGTGCCAGCAGCCACCGGGGGGTGGCTGGAAACACCATATATTTT
TRBJ2-7,TRBD1,TRBV10-3,.,CAISAGQGGYEQYF,TGTGCCATCAGTGCAGGACAGGGCGGTTACGAGCAGTACTTC
TRBJ2-2,TRBD2,TRBV7-9,.,CASIAGAAGGELFF,TGTGCCAGCATAGCGGGAGCAGCGGGCGGGGAGCTGTTTTTT
TRBJ2-3,TRBD2,TRBV5-1,.,CASSLFYRTSGGNTDTQYF,TGCGCCAGCAGCTTGTTTTACAGGACTAGCGGGGGAAACACAGATACGCAGTATTTT
TRBJ2-2,.,TRBV5-4,.,CASSFSLRGELFF,TGTGCCAGCAGCTTCTCCTTGCGGGGGGAGCTGTTTTTT
TRBJ2-1,TRBD2,TRBV10-1,.,CASSEGLAGGPKFF,TGCGCCAGCAGTGAGGGACTAGCGGGAGGGCCTAAGTTCTTC
TRBJ1-4,TRBD1,TRBV7-2,.,CASSLQGAQKLFF,TGTGCCAGCAGCTTACAGGGGGCGCAAAAACTGTTTTTT
TRBJ2-5,.,TRBV7-2,.,CASSKPRGQETQYF,TGTGCCAGCAGTAAACCCCGGGGCCAAGAGACCCAGTACTTC
TRBJ1-5,.,TRBV6-5,.,CASSYSRNSNQPQHF,TGTGCCAGCAGTTACTCCCGTAATAGCAATCAGCCCCAGCATTTT
TRBJ2-7,TRBD1,TRBV19,.,CASSIPGQASYEQYF,TGTGCCAGTAGTATTCCCGGACAGGCCTCCTACGAGCAGTACTTC
TRBJ2-3,TRBD1,TRBV29-1,.,CSVESGGPWDTQYF,TGCAGCGTTGAGTCAGGGGGCCCCTGGGATACGCAGTATTTT
TRBJ2-1,TRBD1,TRBV29-1,.,CSGVLQGAVQFF,TGCAGCGGCGTCCTACAGGGGGCGGTGCAGTTCTTC
TRBJ2-2,.,TRBV7-9,.,CASSSGRRLTGELFF,TGTGCCAGCAGCTCGGGCCGGAGACTCACCGGGGAGCTGTTTTTT
TRBJ2-2,TRBD2,TRBV7-3,.,CASSPIAGGNTGELFF,TGTGCCAGCAGCCCTATAGCGGGAGGGAACACCGGGGAGCTGTTTTTT
TRBJ1-1,.,TRBV29-1,few,CSVESTQGATEAFF,TGCAGCGTTGAATCGACTCAGGGAGCCACTGAAGCTTTCTTT
TRBJ2-1,TRBD2,TRBV7-9,.,CASSLTSGRQGNEQFF,TGTGCCAGCAGCTTGACTAGCGGGAGGCAAGGCAATGAGCAGTTCTTC
TRBJ2-3,TRBD2,TRBV2,.,CASSDEIAGGPWDTQYF,TGTGCCAGCAGTGACGAGATAGCGGGAGGGCCCTGGGATACGCAGTATTTT
TRBJ2-7,TRBD1,TRBV5-1,few,CASSQPRTGPYSYEQYF,TGCGCCAGCAGCCAACCCCGGACAGGACCATACTCCTACGAGCAGTACTTC
TRBJ1-6,.,TRBV4-1,.,CASSPPSLGGSSYNSPLHF,TGCGCCAGCAGCCCACCATCGCTAGGGGGGAGCTCCTATAATTCACCCCTCCACTTT
TRBJ2-7,.,TRBV4-2,.,CASSKGLEGVEQYF,TGTGCCAGCAGCAAAGGGCTAGAGGGCGTCGAGCAGTACTTC
TRBJ1-2,.,TRBV28,.,CASSLTGAVGGYTF,TGTGCCAGCAGCCTGACTGGGGCCGTGGGGGGCTACACCTTC
TRBJ1-5,TRBD1,TRBV6-5,large,CATGQGDQPQHF,TGTGCCACCGGACAGGGGGATCAGCCCCAGCATTTT
TRBJ2-1,.,TRBV6-6,.,CASSYSEGGGNEQFF,TGTGCCAGCAGTTACTCAGAGGGAGGGGGAAATGAGCAGTTCTTC
TRBJ2-3,TRBD2,TRBV10-3,once,CAISDGGSPDTQYF,TGTGCCATCAGTGATGGCGGGAGCCCCGATACGCAGTATTTT
TRBJ2-7,.,TRBV11-2,few,CASSRTVYEQYF,TGTGCCAGCAGCAGGACAGTCTACGAGCAGTACTTC
TRBJ2-5,.,TRBV5-6,.,CASSLGLAVLETQYF,TGTGCCAGCAGCTTGGGACTGGCGGTACTAGAGACCCAGTACTTC
TRBJ1-2,.,TRBV2,.,CASSQAGLFNYGYTF,TGTGCCAGCAGCCAGGCCGGGCTTTTTAACTATGGCTACACCTTC
TRBJ2-1,TRBD2,TRBV5-1,once,CASSLAGGAMGYNEQFF,TGCGCCAGCAGCTTGGCGGGAGGGGCCATGGGCTACAATGAGCAGTTCTTC
TRBJ2-6,TRBD2,TRBV19,.,CASSSRGGSGANVLTF,TGTGCCAGTAGTTCACGCGGGGGCTCTGGGGCCAACGTCCTGACTTTC
TRBJ1-5,.,TRBV9,.,CASTPSGAVNQPQHF,TGTGCCAGCACTCCATCGGGGGCCGTCAATCAGCCCCAGCATTTT
TRBJ2-2,.,TRBV5-1,.,CASSRENTGELFF,TGCGCCTCGTCACGGGAGAACACCGGGGAGCTGTTTTTT
TRBJ2-3,TRBD1,TRBV15,once,CATSEQGLPTDTQYF,TGTGCCACCAGCGAACAGGGGCTTCCCACAGATACGCAGTATTTT
TRBJ2-7,.,TRBV4-1,once,CASRQGSYPYEQYF,TGCGCCAGCAGGCAGGGGTCGTACCCCTACGAGCAGTACTTC
TRBJ1-1,.,TRBV19,.,CASSIEEGIAEAFF,TGTGCCAGTAGTATAGAGGAGGGGATCGCTGAAGCTTTCTTT
TRBJ1-3,.,TRBV25-1,.,CATSRGESGNTIYF,TGTGCCACCTCGAGGGGCGAATCTGGAAACACCATATATTTT
TRBJ2-3,.,TRBV5-6,.,CASSWGAGTDTQYF,TGTGCCAGCAGCTGGGGGGCTGGCACAGATACGCAGTATTTT
TRBJ2-3,.,TRBV27,.,CASSPRSHDTQYF,TGTGCCAGCAGCCCGCGGTCACATGATACGCAGTATTTT
TRBJ1-5,.,TRBV30,.,CAWSTGSNNQPQHF,TGTGCCTGGAGTACAGGATCAAACAATCAGCCCCAGCATTTT